The source of this TCR beta chain is a study of control samples from healthy donors and cancer patients (dated by TCRdb to the early 2020s). Reading the germline V gene (reference sequence) gives CDR1 SGHNT and CDR2 YYREEE. Trimming costs V 0 bases and J 5 bases, and their ends lie 15 bases apart. The CDR3 spans 15 residues, from the cysteine through the phenylalanine. Of the read, only the CDR3 DNA is kept; its 45 bases are in frame from base 1. Remarks on this clone: The target of this receptor is not known. Per-nucleotide qualities are absent, and no much larger clonotype sits a single base away.

Library prep was done by the immunoSEQ multiplex PCR assay. TCRdb carries this immuneACCESS record with in-frame sequences only. Its versions omit some clonotypes, under half of them owing to an unresolved V gene in the studies checked, with the rest unexplained. The sample table holds 140,000 or so clones, of which approximately 91% were seen once. The ten largest clonotypes hold about 3% of the sample. The sequence was obtained from a man between 25 and 39 years old in good health. Sequencing was done on a sample of blood. The V and J genes are TRBV5-4 and TRBJ2-7; TRBD1 is possibly the D segment (5 matching bases). The nucleotide sequence reads TGTGCCAGCAGCTTGGTTGCAGGGTCAATTGACGAGCAGTACTTC. Translated, it reads CASSLVAGSIDEQYF.